Presented here are 5 T cell receptor beta chains from one specimen sequenced in a study of cytomegalovirus exposure and HLA in healthy donors. The primer mix had 60 Vbeta and 13 Jbeta primers. Profiling relied on immunoSEQ multiplex PCR, and the TCRdb table lists in-frame clones only, not all of them. In the table there are roughly 230,000 clones, over 90% of which are singletons. Input material: PBMCs. The receptors stem from a girl aged 2-15 years in good health and CMV-seronegative.

V is TRBV11-2 and J is TRBJ2-7; D might be TRBD1 (5 bases). The CDR3 has 15 amino acids. The V gene lost 1 base and the J gene lost 4 bases, with 14 bases spanning the gap. Germline V gene data show CDR1 as SGHAT and CDR2 as FQNNGV. The CDR3 bases are TGTGCCAGCAGCTTAGGGTTTGGGGCCGCTTACGAGCAGTACTTC. Translated: CASSLGFGAAYEQYF.

The V gene is TRBV7-2, the J gene TRBJ2-7, with TRBD2 matching over 14 bases. With 2 bases clipped from V and 3 bases from J, the junction kept 12 bases outside the gene matches. The CDR3 runs 19 residues. Germline-derived CDR1 and CDR2 are SGHTA and FQGNSA. For the CDR3, the DNA is TGTGCCAGCAGCTTATTGGGAGGCAGGACTAGCGGGGGGTTCTACGAGCAGTACTTC. Translating it yields CASSLLGGRTSGGFYEQYF. Filled out from reference TRBV7-2 and TRBJ2-7, the complete variable domain reads GAGVSQSPSNKVTEKGKDVELRCDPISGHTALYWYRQSLGQGLEFLIYFQGNSAPDKSGLPSDRFSAERTGGSVSTLTIQRTQQEDSAVYLCASSLLGGRTSGGFYEQYFGPGTRLTVT.

This chain uses TRBV6-5 with TRBJ2-2, with TRBD1 matching over 8 bases. CDR3 length equals 15 residues. Germline-derived CDR1 and CDR2 are MNHEY and SVGAGI. The J segment lost 7 bases and the V segment lost 5 bases, leaving 9 bases of the junction unmatched. The CDR3 sequence: CASSQTGTGDGELFF. The CDR3 DNA follows: TGTGCCAGCAGTCAAACCGGGACAGGAGACGGGGAGCTGTTTTTT.

CDR3 residues: CASSLQEGWSGETQYF. CDR3 sequence (DNA): TGTGCCAGCAGTTTACAGGAGGGCTGGAGCGGAGAGACCCAGTACTTC. The chain recombines TRBV28 with TRBJ2-5; D perhaps matches TRBD2 (6 bases). The CDR3 totals 16 residues. Germline CDR1 reads MDHEN; CDR2 reads SYDVKM. Deletions cut 2 bases from V and 4 bases from J, with 17 bases between.

The V and J genes are TRBV10-2 and TRBJ2-5, with 9 bases lining up with TRBD2. The closer fit of TRBJ2-7 to the DNA end suggests the J call may be wrong. The CDR3 consists of 14 residues. CDR1 is WSHSY and CDR2 is SAAADI in the germline V gene. The CDR3: CASNPSGVSYEQYF. Here the CDR3 DNA reads TGCGCCAGCAACCCTAGCGGGGTGTCCTACGAGCAGTACTTC.